This record covers a single T cell receptor beta chain. The CDR3 contains 14 residues. Per germline, CDR1 SGHAT and CDR2 FQNNGV. V lost 8 bases to trimming and J lost 3 bases; unmatched junction nucleotides: 4. These data are taken from a study of OX40 agonist ivuxolimab in advanced cancers. The repertoire was sequenced with immunoSEQ multiplex PCR; TCRdb's copy has only in-frame clones and lacks some. The sample shows approximately 84,000 clones, around 87% of them seen only once. The sample was CD4+ or CD8+ T cells sorted from blood, taken in a trial of the OX40 agonist ivuxolimab. The rearrangement links TRBV11-2 to TRBJ2-7, with 13 bases aligning to TRBD2. This clonotype was sampled from an adult with an advanced solid tumor such as melanoma, head and neck, liver or kidney cancer. Here the CDR3 DNA reads TGTGCCAGCCGACGACTAGCGGGGGGCTACGAGCAGTACTTC. This codes for CASRRLAGGYEQYF.